Presented here are 24 T cell receptor beta chains from one specimen sequenced in a study of control samples from healthy donors and cancer patients. The protocol was immunoSEQ multiplex PCR, while the TCRdb copy is restricted to in-frame clones and leaves out a portion. This table holds about 200,000 clones. Material for sequencing was blood. These receptors all come from a woman under 40 in good health.

The chain links TRBV5-1 to TRBJ1-5; tentatively, D is TRBD1 (6 bases). There are 15 residues in the CDR3. CDR1 is SGHRS and CDR2 is YFSETQ in the germline V gene. V gave up 0 bases and J gave up 7 bases, with 14 bases separating them. CDR3 sequence: CASSLGSGAGQPQHF. CDR3 coding DNA: TGCGCCAGCAGCTTGGGTTCGGGGGCAGGGCAGCCCCAGCATTTT.

V usage is TRBV18 and J usage is TRBJ1-1; D not certain. Germline CDR1 and CDR2: KGHSH and LQKENI. The length of the CDR3 is 16 residues. Trimming left V 1 base short and J 3 bases short, with 15 bases between. This CDR3 reads CASSPQYGVRDTEAFF. In nucleotides, the CDR3 is TGTGCCAGCTCACCACAATATGGTGTGAGGGACACTGAAGCTTTCTTT.

The rearrangement joins TRBV9 to TRBJ2-5; D could derive from TRBD1 or TRBD2 (5 bases each). V was shortened by 4 bases and J by 9 bases, with 13 bases between the two germline ends. This CDR3 spans 12 amino acids. In germline, CDR1 is SGDLS, CDR2 YYNGEE. CDR3 residues: CASSSPGTAQYF. The CDR3 DNA sequence: TGTGCCAGCAGCTCACCCGGGACGGCCCAGTACTTC. The full variable domain, with the rest looked up from reference TRBV9 and TRBJ2-5, is DSGVTQTPKHLITATGQRVTLRCSPRSGDLSVYWYQQSLDQGLQFLIQYYNGEERAKGNILERFSAQQFPDLHSELNLSSLELGDSALYFCASSSPGTAQYFGPGTRLLVL.

The chain links TRBV11-2 to TRBJ2-1; D unclear. Trimming stripped 6 bases from V and 9 bases from J, with 12 bases between. This CDR3 spans 12 amino acids. Germline V gene data show CDR1 as SGHAT and CDR2 as FQNNGV. As DNA, the CDR3 is TGTGCCAGCAGTTTGGCAGGCGGTGAGCAGTTCTTC. It translates to CASSLAGGEQFF. The variable domain in full, completed from reference TRBV11-2 and TRBJ2-1, reads EAGVAQSPRYKIIEKRQSVAFWCNPISGHATLYWYQQILGQGPKLLIQFQNNGVVDDSQLPKDRFSAERLKGVDSTLKIQPAKLEDSAVYLCASSLAGGEQFFGPGTRLTVL.

The V gene is TRBV14, the J gene TRBJ1-2; TRBD1 matches at 10 bases. The CDR3 spans 20 residues. V shed 4 bases, J shed 0 bases, and the junction held 17 bases outside the gene matches. CDR1 is SGHDN and CDR2 is FVKESK in the germline V gene. CDR3 DNA: TGTGCCAGCAGCCCCCCCTTTGGGACAGGGGCCGGGGGGGCTAACTATGGCTACACCTTC. Protein: CASSPPFGTGAGGANYGYTF.

This sequence joins TRBV19 and TRBJ1-2; 8 nucleotides match TRBD1. V shed 1 base, J shed 7 bases, and the junction held 5 bases outside the gene matches. This CDR3 has 14 amino acids. Germline loops: CDR1 LNHDA, CDR2 SQIVND (reference sequence). The CDR3 bases are TGTGCCAGTAGTATAGTCGGGACAGGAGCTGGCTACACCTTC. Translation: CASSIVGTGAGYTF.

This rearrangement joins TRBV5-1 to TRBJ2-1; 8 bases are shared with TRBD1. CDR3 length: 14 amino acids. V lost 0 bases to trimming and J lost 8 bases; unmatched junction nucleotides: 4. Germline CDR1 is SGHRS and CDR2 is YFSETQ. The CDR3 loop is CASSLGAGGDEQFF. CDR3 sequence (DNA): TGCGCCAGCAGCTTGGGGGCAGGGGGCGATGAGCAGTTCTTC.

The rearrangement links TRBV9 to TRBJ1-2; D is perhaps TRBD1 (6 bases). V lost 2 bases and J lost 4, with 12 bases in between. Germline V gives CDR1 SGDLS, CDR2 YYNGEE. The CDR3 runs 14 residues. CDR3 in DNA: TGTGCCAGCAGCGTCCTACAGGGAGCCTATGGCTACACCTTC. This codes for CASSVLQGAYGYTF.

The rearrangement links TRBV13 to TRBJ2-5; D may be TRBD1 (6 bases). The CDR3 extends over 15 amino acids. Germline V gene lookup returns CDR1 PRHDT and CDR2 FYEKMQ (reference sequence). V lost 7 bases, J lost 0 bases, and 15 bases lay in between. In DNA, the CDR3 is TGTGCCAGCACCCGAGCAGGGGCCTACCAAGAGACCCAGTACTTC. This sequence encodes CASTRAGAYQETQYF.

This chain connects TRBV28 to TRBJ2-7, with 7 bases aligning to TRBD1. Germline V lookup: CDR1 MDHEN, CDR2 SYDVKM. The V gene end was trimmed by 2 bases and the J gene end by 2 bases; junction bases not matched to a gene: 6. The CDR3 contains 15 residues. The CDR3 sequence: CASSLETGDPYEQYF. Written as DNA, the CDR3 is TGTGCCAGCAGTTTAGAAACAGGGGACCCCTACGAGCAGTACTTC.

This chain links TRBV28 with TRBJ2-5, with D unclear. Per germline, CDR1 MDHEN and CDR2 SYDVKM. The CDR3 consists of 14 residues. The V end was cut by 3 bases, the J end by 1 base, with 9 bases between. This chain's CDR3 is CASSFPPPQETQYF. The CDR3 DNA sequence: TGTGCCAGCAGTTTCCCTCCCCCCCAAGAGACCCAGTACTTC. The whole variable domain, remainder taken from reference TRBV28 and TRBJ2-5, is DVKVTQSSRYLVKRTGEKVFLECVQDMDHENMFWYRQDPGLGLRLIYFSYDVKMKEKGDIPEGYSVSREKKERFSLILESASTNQTSMYLCASSFPPPQETQYFGPGTRLLVL.

The gene calls are TRBV6-5 and TRBJ2-7; D not certain. V was clipped by 7 bases and J by 2 bases, with 12 bases between them. The CDR3 runs 13 residues. Germline values: CDR1 MNHEY, CDR2 SVGAGI. CDR3 nucleotides: TGTGCCAGCATAAAGGACGAGGCCTACGAGCAGTACTTC. Amino acids: CASIKDEAYEQYF.

The gene calls are TRBV28 and TRBJ1-3; 7 bases fit TRBD1. The V gene end was trimmed by 8 bases and the J gene end by 1 base; junction bases not matched to a gene: 8. The CDR3 consists of 15 residues. Germline V CDR1 and CDR2: MDHEN, SYDVKM. The CDR3 DNA reads TGTGCCAGCGCCACAGGGGTCGTTTCTGGAAACACCATATATTTT. This sequence encodes CASATGVVSGNTIYF.

V and J are TRBV19 and TRBJ2-2; 9 nucleotides match TRBD1. Germline CDR1 is LNHDA and CDR2 is SQIVND (reference sequence). J gave up 4 bases and V 8 bases, and 17 bases lay outside the gene matches. This CDR3 has 18 amino acids. The DNA of the CDR3 is TGTGCCAGTTACGCAGGGCGACAGGGGGTTCGAGGCACCGGGGAGCTGTTTTTT. This codes for CASYAGRQGVRGTGELFF.

The chain couples TRBV7-2 to TRBJ1-2; D gene ambiguous. This CDR3 is built from 14 residues. From germline, CDR1 is SGHTA and CDR2 FQGNSA. V lost 5 bases and J 8 bases, leaving 18 bases between the germline ends. CDR3 residues: CASSLTRARRGYTF. The CDR3 coding sequence is TGTGCCAGCAGCCTCACACGGGCGCGGAGGGGCTACACCTTC.

The rearrangement links TRBV4-2 to TRBJ2-7, with 13 bases that match TRBD2. Germline V gene lookup returns CDR1 LGHNA and CDR2 YNFKEQ. Trimming took 2 bases from V and 7 from J; bases not matched to a gene: 8. The CDR3 loop spans 16 amino acids. CDR3 in DNA: TGTGCCAGCAGCCAAACTAGCGGGGGGGCTTATTGGGAGCAGTACTTC. Encoded protein: CASSQTSGGAYWEQYF.

The V and J genes are TRBV30 and TRBJ2-2; D unclear. Trimming removed 4 bases from V and 5 bases from J, with 8 bases in between. The CDR3 loop spans 12 amino acids. Germline lookup yields CDR1 GTSNPN and CDR2 SVGIG (reference sequence). CDR3 region: CAWTQSTGELFF. In DNA form, the CDR3 reads TGTGCCTGGACCCAGAGTACCGGGGAGCTGTTTTTT.

The CDR3 sequence is CASSDGGAHSYEQYF. DNA for the CDR3: TGCGCCAGCAGTGATGGAGGGGCGCACTCCTACGAGCAGTACTTC. The chain joins TRBV10-2 to TRBJ2-7; D is possibly TRBD2 (6 bases). The CDR3 extends over 15 amino acids. Germline V gene data show CDR1 as WSHSY and CDR2 as SAAADI. V lost 3 bases to trimming and J lost 0 bases, with 12 bases between them.

The chain joins TRBV5-4 to TRBJ1-4, with TRBD1 matching 7 bases. The CDR3 has 14 amino acids. The trim removed 2 bases at V and 3 bases at J, leaving 1 base unmatched. Per germline, CDR1 SGHNT and CDR2 YYREEE (reference sequence). Here the CDR3 reads CASSFGQANEKLFF. The CDR3, as DNA: TGTGCCAGCAGCTTTGGACAGGCTAATGAAAAACTGTTTTTT.

The chain is built from TRBV19 and TRBJ1-3; perhaps TRBD1 as D (5 bases). The CDR3 is made up of 13 amino acids. Germline CDR1 and CDR2: LNHDA and SQIVND (reference sequence). The V end lost 7 bases, the J end lost 4 bases, and 11 bases lay between the germline ends. CDR3 residues: CASTGFYGNTIYF. The CDR3 region has the DNA TGTGCCAGTACAGGGTTTTACGGAAACACCATATATTTT.

V and J are TRBV5-1 and TRBJ1-1; D ambiguous. This CDR3 comprises 15 residues. Trimming took 0 bases from V and 1 from J, leaving 10 bases between them. Per germline, CDR1 SGHRS and CDR2 YFSETQ. The CDR3 DNA sequence: TGCGCCAGCAGCTTGGTGGTAGGCCCGAACACTGAAGCTTTCTTT. Its protein product is CASSLVVGPNTEAFF.

J is TRBJ2-2 and V is TRBV6-6, with D perhaps TRBD1 or TRBD2 (6 bases each). The germline CDR1 and CDR2 sequences are MNHNY and SVGAGI (reference sequence). Trimming removed 11 bases at V and 3 bases at J, with 16 bases between. The CDR3 consists of 14 residues. CDR3 DNA: TGTGCCGGAGGGGGACGACAGCACACCGGGGAGCTGTTTTTT. This encodes CAGGGRQHTGELFF.

The chain is built from TRBV29-1 and TRBJ1-1; D is uncertain. The germline V gene has CDR1 SQVTM and CDR2 ANQGSEA. The CDR3 has 12 amino acids. The CDR3 nucleotides are TGCACCTTAGACGGCATGAACACTGAAGCTTTCTTT. Translated, it gives CTLDGMNTEAFF. Filled out from reference TRBV29-1 and TRBJ1-1, the complete variable domain reads SAVISQKPSRDICQRGTSLTIQCQVDSQVTMMFWYRQQPGQSLTLIATANQGSEATYESGFVIDKFPISRPNLTFSTLTVSNMSPEDSSIYLCTLDGMNTEAFFGQGTRLTVV.

The chain is built from TRBV9 and TRBJ2-2; TRBD1 aligns across 8 bases. The CDR3 contains 18 residues. The germline gives CDR1 SGDLS, CDR2 YYNGEE. The J segment lost 5 bases and the V segment lost 3 bases, leaving 15 bases of the junction unmatched. CDR3 loop: CASSADLGQEIRTGELFF. Here the CDR3 DNA reads TGTGCCAGCAGCGCCGATCTGGGACAGGAAATCCGAACCGGGGAGCTGTTTTTT. Together with reference TRBV9 and TRBJ2-2, the CDR3 gives the full variable domain: DSGVTQTPKHLITATGQRVTLRCSPRSGDLSVYWYQQSLDQGLQFLIQYYNGEERAKGNILERFSAQQFPDLHSELNLSSLELGDSALYFCASSADLGQEIRTGELFFGEGSRLTVL.